This T cell receptor beta chain was sequenced for a study of CXCR3-negative and CXCR3-positive naive CD8 T cells (dated by TCRdb to the late 2010s). For context, the study as a whole: In total, around 150 million TRB reads were obtained, or roughly 1.5 +/- 0.3 million reads per library. Data from 11 donors, pooled across two independent experiments, went into the diversity and physicochemical repertoire analyses. The TRBV-TRBJ cluster analysis covered naive subsets from about 5 donors and memory cells from 3 donors. The full study reports these points: Compared with CXCR3-negative naive cells, CXCR3-positive naive cells had TRB CDR3s with higher hydrophobicity (lower Kidera factor 4), lower energy, and higher strength and volume indices. Because surface CD5, which has been linked to self-reactivity in mice, was comparable between naive subsets, TCR interaction strength was also inferred from TRB CDR3 physicochemical properties. Because CXCR3 expression was partially decreased after cryopreservation, freshly isolated PBMCs were used for most assays. Similar TRBV-TRBJ usage was shown by naive CXCR3-negative and CXCR3-positive cells from the same donor, whereas distinct patterns were shown by memory cells. Both naive subsets had comparably high repertoire diversity, while memory CD8+ T cells had much lower repertoire diversity.

The CDR3 numbers 14 residues from cysteine through phenylalanine. The protein alone is recorded here. In the germline V gene, CDR1 corresponds to MDHEN and CDR2 to SYDVKM. For every CD8+ T cell subset, 250,000 to 300,000 cells were flow-sorted straight into RLT lysis buffer, and each subset was sorted in triplicate. To keep memory contaminants out, a stringent definition of naive CD8+ T cells was applied: CD45RO-CCR7+CD27+CD95-. Peripheral blood mononuclear cells were isolated from buffy coats using standard density gradient centrifugation. Naive CXCR3-negative and CXCR3-positive CD8+ T cells were flow-sorted on a FACSAria III. Total RNA was extracted from sorted cells using an RNeasy Mini Kit. In the case of this clonotype: This receptor's antigen is unknown.

Sequenced on a NextSeq 550. The Human TCR Profiling Kit (MiLaboratory) was used to prepare UMI-labeled 5' RACE TRB cDNA libraries. The full amount of extracted RNA was used for cDNA synthesis, and the full amount of resulting cDNA was used for PCR amplification. Libraries were prepared in parallel with an identical number of PCR cycles. The authors' pipeline ran thus. MIGEC and MiXCR extracted about 53,000 +/- 10,000 unique UMI-labeled TRB cDNA molecules per library, requiring at least two reads per UMI. An average of roughly 40,000 +/- 10,000 functional in-frame TRB CDR3 nucleotide clonotypes without stop codons was found per library. Diversity metrics, including normalized Shannon-Wiener and Chao1, were computed in VDJtools after downsampling to 5000 UMI-labeled TRB molecules per sample. VDJtools computed clonotype-size-weighted physicochemical properties of the central five CDR3 residues: interaction energy, strength, volume and Kidera factor 4. Each entry corresponds to one CDR3 protein sequence from reads that TCRdb reprocessed, and DNA is not given. For this entry, the V and J calls and clone size follow TCRdb and not the study's own pipeline. This specimen's table enumerates around 60,000 distinct CDR3 sequences. Less than 0.85% of the sample is in the top ten clones.

This TCR was recovered from a human donor in good health. Some clones in this sample may be carry-over from other donors' samples. What was sequenced was naive CXCR3+ CD8+ T cells from blood. The meaning of the sample's cell subset or site label: CD45RO-CCR7+CD27+CD95- naive CD8+ T cells expressing CXCR3 (TNR3+). This receptor chain uses TRBV28 and TRBJ2-1; the TCRdb call, TRBD2, lacks DNA for checking. CDR3 protein: CASQSGTRPNEQFF.